Listed here are 9 T cell receptor beta chains from one sample, sequenced in a study of CD8 T cells in ankylosing spondylitis. TCRdb ran MiXCR on the 5' RACE reads and lists one entry per CDR3 protein. This sample carries tens of thousands of distinct CDR3 sequences, roughly 6.1% of them seen once, and the ten largest clones take approximately 5%. The sample was synovial fluid, either unsorted or a sorted T cell fraction (not recorded which). Receptors were obtained from a male donor with ankylosing spondylitis.

On this clonotype: This may be a read error: a much more frequent sequence differs by one nucleotide. This chain links TRBV28 with TRBJ2-1, with 10 nucleotides matching TRBD2. Germline V lookup: CDR1 MDHEN, CDR2 SYDVKM. The CDR3 length is 17 residues. V lost 4 bases and J lost 3; bases outside the gene matches: 9. The CDR3: CASSSWSSGSVYNEQFF. In DNA, the CDR3 is TGTGCCAGCAGTTCCTGGTCTAGCGGGAGTGTCTACAATGAGCAGTTCTTC. Full variable domain (outside the CDR3, taken from reference TRBV28 and TRBJ2-1): DVKVTQSSRYLVKRTGEKVFLECVQDMDHENMFWYRQDPGLGLRLIYFSYDVKMKEKGDIPEGYSVSREKKERFSLILESASTNQTSMYLCASSSWSSGSVYNEQFFGPGTRLTVL.

This clonotype was seen repeatedly, ten times or more. The V call is TRBV11-1, the J call TRBJ2-7; tentatively, D is TRBD1 or TRBD2 (5 bases each). Trimming shortened V by 5 bases and J by 6 bases, and 14 bases separated the two germline ends. This CDR3 contains 13 residues. Germline CDR1 is SGHAT and CDR2 is FQDESV (reference sequence). CDR3 in DNA: TGTGCCAGCAGCCCTTTTGTTGGGGGCGAGCAGTACTTC. Its protein is CASSPFVGGEQYF.

This chain connects TRBV3-1 to TRBJ1-1; D not certain. Germline V gene data show CDR1 as LGHDT and CDR2 as YNNKEL (reference sequence). The CDR3 consists of 14 residues. Trimming stripped 4 bases from V and 0 bases from J, with 9 bases between. CDR3 amino acids: CASSRAAVNTEAFF. The DNA for the CDR3 is TGTGCCAGCAGCCGAGCGGCGGTGAACACTGAAGCTTTCTTT.

This clonotype was counted many times. J is TRBJ2-6 and V is TRBV7-3, with unresolved D. The ends were cut back, 2 bases at V and 3 bases at J, with 5 bases in the middle. The CDR3 spans 14 residues. CDR1 and CDR2 from the germline V gene are SGHTA and FQGTGA. CDR3 protein: CASSLEYGANVLTF. CDR3 coding DNA: TGTGCCAGCAGCTTAGAGTATGGGGCCAACGTCCTGACTTTC.

The V and J genes are TRBV27 and TRBJ2-7, with D possibly TRBD1 on 6 matching bases. Germline assignment: CDR1 MNHEY and CDR2 SMNVEV (reference sequence). The V end was cut by 7 bases, the J end by 4 bases, with 8 bases between. The CDR3 has 11 residues. The CDR3 DNA reads TGTGCCAGCAAAAGGGGGTACGAGCAGTACTTC. The encoded protein is CASKRGYEQYF.

This clonotype was picked up many times. The junction does not match germline at one end; this may be a read error. The chain recombines TRBV20-1 with TRBJ2-5; D is possibly TRBD2 (5 bases). Germline V gene sequence: CDR1 DFQATT, CDR2 SNEGSKA (reference sequence). There are 11 residues in the CDR3. CDR3 in amino acids: CSALNRGIQDF. CDR3 DNA: TGCAGTGCCCTGAACCGGGGTATACAAGACTTC.

The chain is built from TRBV7-3 and TRBJ2-3; no firm D call. Germline CDR1 reads SGHTA; CDR2 reads FQGTGA. The V end lost 5 bases, the J end lost 2 bases, and 8 bases lay between the germline ends. The CDR3 contains 13 residues. CDR3 amino acids: CASSPRPTDTQYF. The CDR3 nucleotides read TGTGCCAGCAGCCCCCGTCCCACAGATACGCAGTATTTT.

This clonotype was counted between two and nine times. The V call is TRBV19, the J call TRBJ2-1, with 12 nucleotides matching TRBD2. The J segment lost 8 bases and the V segment lost 5 bases, leaving 10 bases of the junction unmatched. The CDR3 covers 16 residues. CDR1 is LNHDA and CDR2 is SQIVND in the germline V gene (reference sequence). In nucleotides, the CDR3 is TGTGCCAGTAGTGGTCAACTAGCGGGAGGTTCTGATGAGCAGTTCTTC. Its translation: CASSGQLAGGSDEQFF.

This clonotype has at least ten counts. This rearrangement joins TRBV20-1 to TRBJ2-3, with a tentative D call TRBD2 (7 bases). Germline values: CDR1 DFQATT, CDR2 SNEGSKA (reference sequence). The CDR3 contains 18 residues. V was trimmed by 4 bases and J by 1 base, leaving 24 bases between them. CDR3 nucleotide sequence: TGCAGTGCTAAGAGGCCACAGGGACTACGGGCGGGCACAGATACGCAGTATTTT. Its protein is CSAKRPQGLRAGTDTQYF.